This is a list of T cell receptor beta chains from one sample in a study of molecular identifiers for immune sequencing clone quantification. TCRdb ran MiXCR on the PCR reads and lists one entry per CDR3 protein. The sample shows about 330,000 distinct CDR3 sequences, roughly 24% of them seen only once. The sequencing input was naive CD8+ T cells from blood, with Jurkat cell RNA spiked in. These receptors all stem from a human donor in good health. Some libraries in this study had Jurkat cell RNA spiked in. Both conserved end residues are part of each CDR3. Fields, in order: clone size, D gene, V gene, J gene, CDR3 DNA, CDR3 protein. D genes are given only for firm matches. Not all rows give a size; the values are once, few, many and, for expanded clones, a class.

>NA|TRBD1|TRBV4-1|TRBJ1-5
TGCGCCAGCAGCCAAGGTACAGGGGTCCAGCCCCAGCATTTT
CASSQGTGVQPQHF
>NA|NA|TRBV7-9|TRBJ2-7
TGTGCCAGCAGCTTCCCGGGGGTTCCCTACGAGCAGTACTTC
CASSFPGVPYEQYF
>few|NA|TRBV5-6|TRBJ1-5
TGTGCCAGCAGCCCTTGGGGGCAGCCCCAGCATTTT
CASSPWGQPQHF
>many|NA|TRBV29-1|TRBJ1-1
TGCAGCGTTGAAGGTGGAAGGGGCACTGAAGCTTTCTTT
CSVEGGRGTEAFF
>NA|NA|TRBV19|TRBJ2-7
TGTGCCAGTAGTATCCTCGACAGGGAGGACGAGCAGTACTTC
CASSILDREDEQYF
>few|NA|TRBV27|TRBJ1-6
TGTGCCAGCAGACTTGAACCCGGGACGGATAATTCACCCCTCCACTTT
CASRLEPGTDNSPLHF
>many|TRBD1|TRBV4-3|TRBJ1-5
TGCGCCAGCAGCCTAAGCACAGGGGGCTTTCAGCCCCAGCATTTT
CASSLSTGGFQPQHF
>many|TRBD1|TRBV5-1|TRBJ2-7
TGCGCCAGCAGCTATTACAGGGGCTACGAGCAGTACTTC
CASSYYRGYEQYF
>many|NA|TRBV6-5|TRBJ2-3
TGTGCCAGCAGTTACCAAACTAGAGGTACGCAGTATTTT
CASSYQTRGTQYF
>many|TRBD1|TRBV14|TRBJ1-4
TGTGCCAGCAGCCAGGGGACAGGTGAAAAACTGTTTTTT
CASSQGTGEKLFF
>many|NA|TRBV7-3|TRBJ1-1
TGTGCCAGCAGCTTAACGGGTTCAGATGAAGCTTTCTTT
CASSLTGSDEAFF
>many|NA|TRBV27|TRBJ1-2
TGTGCCAGCAGTCCAGGGGTTTCCTATGGCTACACCTTC
CASSPGVSYGYTF
>NA|TRBD2|TRBV28|TRBJ2-7
TGTGCCAGCAGTTCTTACTATAGCGGGCTGGAGCAGTACTTC
CASSSYYSGLEQYF
>NA|TRBD1|TRBV2|TRBJ2-7
TGTGCCAGTCAGCCCCTACAGGGGAGCTCCTACGAGCAGTACTTC
CASQPLQGSSYEQYF
>NA|NA|TRBV6-5|TRBJ1-1
TGTGCCATCAGTGAGTCTGGGGCGAACTCTGAAGCTTTCTTT
CAISESGANSEAFF
>NA|TRBD2|TRBV7-6|TRBJ2-2
TGTGCCAGCAGCCTACTAGCGGGGGCCCGAGACGGGGAGCTGTTTTTT
CASSLLAGARDGELFF
>many|TRBD1|TRBV19|TRBJ1-1
TGTGCCAGTAGTATTACAGGGGGCGCGACTGAAGCTTTCTTT
CASSITGGATEAFF
>few|NA|TRBV6-5|TRBJ2-3
TGTGCCAGCAGTTACTATCTCGGCACAGATACGCAGTATTTT
CASSYYLGTDTQYF
>NA|TRBD2|TRBV25-1|TRBJ2-7
TGTGCCAGCATGGAGCGGGACTACGAGCAGTGCTTC
CASMERDYEQCF
>many|NA|TRBV28|TRBJ2-5
TGTGCCAGCAGTTTGACTCCGGACTATTGGGAGCAAGAGACCCAGTACTTC
CASSLTPDYWEQETQYF
>many|NA|TRBV29-1|TRBJ2-5
TGCAGCGTTGCCCAGGGCCACCAAGAGACCCAGTACTTC
CSVAQGHQETQYF
>NA|TRBD1|TRBV6-5|TRBJ2-3
TGTGCCAGCAGCCCACGGACAGGAATGGCAGATACGCAGTATTTT
CASSPRTGMADTQYF
>many|TRBD2|TRBV29-1|TRBJ2-5
TGCAGCGTCCGTGGACTAGCGGATTTACAAGAGACCCAGTACTTC
CSVRGLADLQETQYF
>many|NA|TRBV12-3/TRBV12-4|TRBJ1-1
TGTGCCAGCAGTTTGACGGGAACTGAAGCTTTCTTT
CASSLTGTEAFF
>NA|NA|TRBV28|TRBJ2-5
TGTGCCCGCAGCCCAACCCGAGCCTCCGCGCAGTACTTC
CARSPTRASAQYF
>NA|TRBD1|TRBV6-2/TRBV6-3|TRBJ2-7
TGTGCCAGCAGTTCTACTCAGGACAGGGTCGGGTACGAGCAGTACTTC
CASSSTQDRVGYEQYF
>few|NA|TRBV27|TRBJ2-7
TGTGCCAGCAGTTCACACAGGGTTGGTGAGCAGTACTTC
CASSSHRVGEQYF